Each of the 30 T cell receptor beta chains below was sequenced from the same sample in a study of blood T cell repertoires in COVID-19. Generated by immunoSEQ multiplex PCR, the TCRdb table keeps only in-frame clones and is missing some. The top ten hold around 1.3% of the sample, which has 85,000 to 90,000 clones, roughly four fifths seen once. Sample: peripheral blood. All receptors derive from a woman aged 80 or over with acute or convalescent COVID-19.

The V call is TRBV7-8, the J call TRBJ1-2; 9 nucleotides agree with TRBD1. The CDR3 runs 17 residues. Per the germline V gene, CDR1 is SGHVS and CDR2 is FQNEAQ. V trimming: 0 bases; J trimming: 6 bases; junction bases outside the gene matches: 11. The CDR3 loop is CASSLAGTGLRDDGYTF. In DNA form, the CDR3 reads TGTGCCAGCAGCTTAGCCGGGACAGGGTTAAGGGACGATGGCTACACCTTC.

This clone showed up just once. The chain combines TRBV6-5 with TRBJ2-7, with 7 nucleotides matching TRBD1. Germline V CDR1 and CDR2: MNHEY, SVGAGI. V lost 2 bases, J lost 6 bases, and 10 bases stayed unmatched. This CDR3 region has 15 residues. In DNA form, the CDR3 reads TGTGCCAGCAGTTACAAGACAGGGAGCGTTGCCGAGCAGTACTTC. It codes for CASSYKTGSVAEQYF.

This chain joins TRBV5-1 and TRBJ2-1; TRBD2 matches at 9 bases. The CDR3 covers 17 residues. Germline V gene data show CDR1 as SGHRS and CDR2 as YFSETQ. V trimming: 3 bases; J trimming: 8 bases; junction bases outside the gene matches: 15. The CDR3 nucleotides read TGCGCCAGCAGCTCTGGCCTTAGCGGGAGTGTTCTCGATGAGCAGTTCTTC. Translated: CASSSGLSGSVLDEQFF.

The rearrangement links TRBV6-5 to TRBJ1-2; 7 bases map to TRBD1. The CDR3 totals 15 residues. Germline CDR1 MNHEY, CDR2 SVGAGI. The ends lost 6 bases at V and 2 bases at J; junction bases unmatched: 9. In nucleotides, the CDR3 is TGTGCCAGCAGGGGGGGACAGTGGGGGAACTATGGCTACACCTTC. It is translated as CASRGGQWGNYGYTF.

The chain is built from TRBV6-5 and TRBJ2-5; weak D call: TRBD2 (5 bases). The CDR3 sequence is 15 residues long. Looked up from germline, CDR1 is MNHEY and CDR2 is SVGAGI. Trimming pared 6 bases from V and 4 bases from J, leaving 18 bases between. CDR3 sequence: CASSQRGSLGETQYF. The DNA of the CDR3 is TGTGCCAGCAGCCAACGGGGTTCACTGGGAGAGACCCAGTACTTC.

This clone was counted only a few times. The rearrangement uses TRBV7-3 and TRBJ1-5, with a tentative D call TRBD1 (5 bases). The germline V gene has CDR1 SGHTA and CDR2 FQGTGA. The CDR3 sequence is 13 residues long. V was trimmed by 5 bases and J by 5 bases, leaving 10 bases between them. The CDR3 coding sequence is TGTGCCAGCAGCCTATTAGGGGATCAGCCCCAGCATTTT. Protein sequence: CASSLLGDQPQHF.

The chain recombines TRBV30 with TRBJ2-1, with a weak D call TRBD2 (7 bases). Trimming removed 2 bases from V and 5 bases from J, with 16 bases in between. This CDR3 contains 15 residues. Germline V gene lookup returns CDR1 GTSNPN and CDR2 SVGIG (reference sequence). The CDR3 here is CAWSTPRRGHNEQFF. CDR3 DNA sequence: TGTGCCTGGAGTACCCCCAGGCGGGGGCACAATGAGCAGTTCTTC.

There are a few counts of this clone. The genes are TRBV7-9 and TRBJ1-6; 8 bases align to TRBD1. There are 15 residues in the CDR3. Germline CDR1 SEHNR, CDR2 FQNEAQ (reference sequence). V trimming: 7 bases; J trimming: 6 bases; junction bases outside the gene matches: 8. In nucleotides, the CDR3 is TGTGCCAGCACTATTTATGACAGGGGTAATTCACCCCTCCACTTT. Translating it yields CASTIYDRGNSPLHF.

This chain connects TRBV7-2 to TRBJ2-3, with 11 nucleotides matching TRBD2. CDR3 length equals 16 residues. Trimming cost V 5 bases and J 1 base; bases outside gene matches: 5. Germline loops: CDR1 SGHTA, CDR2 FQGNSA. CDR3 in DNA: TGTGCCAGCAGCCCAAGGGGACTAGCGGGCACAGATACGCAGTATTTT. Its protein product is CASSPRGLAGTDTQYF.

The CDR3 sequence is CASSLGGQSNQPQHF. CDR3 coding DNA: TGTGCCAGCAGCTTGGGTGGGCAATCCAATCAGCCCCAGCATTTT. This rearrangement joins TRBV5-4 to TRBJ1-5; D uncertain. CDR3 size: 15 residues. V lost 0 bases to trimming and J lost 3 bases, with 10 bases between them. The germline CDR1 and CDR2 sequences are SGHNT and YYREEE (reference sequence).

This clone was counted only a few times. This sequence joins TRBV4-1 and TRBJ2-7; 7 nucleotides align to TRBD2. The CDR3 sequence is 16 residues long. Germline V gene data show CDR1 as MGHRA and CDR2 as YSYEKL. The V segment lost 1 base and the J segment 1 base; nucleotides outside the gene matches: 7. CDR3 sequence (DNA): TGCGCCAGCAGCCAAGTTCTAAGCGGGGATTCCTACGAGCAGTACTTC. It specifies CASSQVLSGDSYEQYF.

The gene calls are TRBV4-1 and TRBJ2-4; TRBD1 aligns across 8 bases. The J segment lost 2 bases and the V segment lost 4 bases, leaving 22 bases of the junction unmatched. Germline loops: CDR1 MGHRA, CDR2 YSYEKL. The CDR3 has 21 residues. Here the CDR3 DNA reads TGCGCCAGCAGCCCGCGACAGGGGAGCCCAAATACCACAGGCCCCAAAAACATTCAGTACTTC. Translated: CASSPRQGSPNTTGPKNIQYF.

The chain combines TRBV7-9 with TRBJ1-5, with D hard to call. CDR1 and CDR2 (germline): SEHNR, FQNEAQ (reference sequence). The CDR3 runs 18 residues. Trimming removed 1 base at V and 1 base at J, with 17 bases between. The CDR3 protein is CASSLENSTGSSNQPQHF. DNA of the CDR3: TGTGCCAGCAGCTTAGAGAACTCGACGGGATCAAGCAATCAGCCCCAGCATTTT. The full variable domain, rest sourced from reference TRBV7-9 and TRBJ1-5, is DTGVSQNPRHKITKRGQNVTFRCDPISEHNRLYWYRQTLGQGPEFLTYFQNEAQLEKSRLLSDRFSAERPKGSFSTLEIQRTEQGDSAMYLCASSLENSTGSSNQPQHFGDGTRLSIL.

CDR3 DNA: TGTGCCAGTAGTTCCGGACAGGGCGGTACGCAGTATTTT. Translated, it gives CASSSGQGGTQYF. The V and J genes are TRBV19 and TRBJ2-3; 8 bases align to TRBD1. The CDR3 spans 13 residues. Germline V gives CDR1 LNHDA, CDR2 SQIVND (reference sequence). V lost 5 bases, J lost 8 bases, and 6 bases stayed unmatched.

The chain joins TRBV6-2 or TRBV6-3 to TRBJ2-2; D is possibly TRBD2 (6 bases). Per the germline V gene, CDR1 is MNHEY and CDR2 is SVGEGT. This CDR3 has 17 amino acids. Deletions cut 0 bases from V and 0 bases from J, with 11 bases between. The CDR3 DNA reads TGTGCCAGCAGTTACTCACGCGGGGCTTCGAACACCGGGGAGCTGTTTTTT. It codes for CASSYSRGASNTGELFF.

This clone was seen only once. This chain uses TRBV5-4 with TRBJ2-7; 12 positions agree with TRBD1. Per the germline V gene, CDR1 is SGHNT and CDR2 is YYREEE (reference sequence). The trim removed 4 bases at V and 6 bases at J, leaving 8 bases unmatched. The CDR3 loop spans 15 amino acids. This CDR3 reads CASSRDRGLIGEQYF. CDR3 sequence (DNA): TGTGCCAGCAGCAGGGACAGGGGGCTCATTGGCGAGCAGTACTTC.

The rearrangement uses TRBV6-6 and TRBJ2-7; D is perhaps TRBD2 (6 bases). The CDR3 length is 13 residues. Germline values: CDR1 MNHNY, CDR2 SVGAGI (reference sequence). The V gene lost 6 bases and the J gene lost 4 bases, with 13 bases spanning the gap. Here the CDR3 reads CASSFPGGYEQYF. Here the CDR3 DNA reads TGTGCCAGCAGCTTCCCCGGGGGTTACGAGCAGTACTTC.

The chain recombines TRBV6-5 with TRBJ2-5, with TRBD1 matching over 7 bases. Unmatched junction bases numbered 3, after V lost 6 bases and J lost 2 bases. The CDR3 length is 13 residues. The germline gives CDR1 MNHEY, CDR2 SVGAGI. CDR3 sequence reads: CASRRQGQETQYF. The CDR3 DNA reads TGTGCCAGCAGAAGACAGGGACAAGAGACCCAGTACTTC.

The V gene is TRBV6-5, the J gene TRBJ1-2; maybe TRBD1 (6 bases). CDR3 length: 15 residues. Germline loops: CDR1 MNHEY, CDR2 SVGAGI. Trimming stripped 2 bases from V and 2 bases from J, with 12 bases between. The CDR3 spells CASSYGGGSNYGYTF. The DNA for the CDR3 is TGTGCCAGCAGTTACGGGGGGGGCTCAAACTATGGCTACACCTTC.

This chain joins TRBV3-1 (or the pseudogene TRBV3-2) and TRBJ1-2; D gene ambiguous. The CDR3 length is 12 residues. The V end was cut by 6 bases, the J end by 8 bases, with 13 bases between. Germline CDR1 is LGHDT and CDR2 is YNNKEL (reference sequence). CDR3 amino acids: CASSRRDRGYTF. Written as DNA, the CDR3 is TGTGCCAGCAGTCGGAGGGATCGGGGCTACACCTTC.

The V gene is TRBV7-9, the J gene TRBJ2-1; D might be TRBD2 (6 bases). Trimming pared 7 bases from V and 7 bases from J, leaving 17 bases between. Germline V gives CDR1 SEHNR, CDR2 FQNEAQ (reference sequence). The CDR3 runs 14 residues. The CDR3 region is CASNLGSSGNEQFF. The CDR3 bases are TGTGCCAGCAACCTCGGGAGCTCGGGTAATGAGCAGTTCTTC. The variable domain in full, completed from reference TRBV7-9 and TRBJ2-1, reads DTGVSQNPRHKITKRGQNVTFRCDPISEHNRLYWYRQTLGQGPEFLTYFQNEAQLEKSRLLSDRFSAERPKGSFSTLEIQRTEQGDSAMYLCASNLGSSGNEQFFGPGTRLTVL.

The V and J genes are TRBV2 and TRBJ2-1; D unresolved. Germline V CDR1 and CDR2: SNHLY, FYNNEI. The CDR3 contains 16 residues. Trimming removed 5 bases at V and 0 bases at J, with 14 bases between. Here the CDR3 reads CASSPLVLSSYNEQFF. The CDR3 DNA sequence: TGTGCCAGCAGTCCTTTAGTGCTAAGCTCCTACAATGAGCAGTTCTTC. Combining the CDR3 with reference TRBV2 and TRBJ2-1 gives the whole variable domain EPEVTQTPSHQVTQMGQEVILRCVPISNHLYFYWYRQILGQKVEFLVSFYNNEISEKSEIFDDQFSVERPDGSNFTLKIRSTKLEDSAMYFCASSPLVLSSYNEQFFGPGTRLTVL.

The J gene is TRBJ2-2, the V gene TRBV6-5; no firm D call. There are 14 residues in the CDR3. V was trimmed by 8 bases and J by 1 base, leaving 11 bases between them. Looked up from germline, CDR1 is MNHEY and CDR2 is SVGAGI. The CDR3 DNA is TGTGCCAGCTTAAACAGCCTGAACACCGGGGAGCTGTTTTTT. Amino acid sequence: CASLNSLNTGELFF.

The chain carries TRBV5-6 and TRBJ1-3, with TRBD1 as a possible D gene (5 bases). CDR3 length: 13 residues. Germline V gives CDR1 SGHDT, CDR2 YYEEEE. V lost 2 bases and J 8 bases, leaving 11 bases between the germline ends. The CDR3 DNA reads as TGTGCCAGCAGCTTCCAGGGAACGGACACCATATATTTT. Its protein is CASSFQGTDTIYF.

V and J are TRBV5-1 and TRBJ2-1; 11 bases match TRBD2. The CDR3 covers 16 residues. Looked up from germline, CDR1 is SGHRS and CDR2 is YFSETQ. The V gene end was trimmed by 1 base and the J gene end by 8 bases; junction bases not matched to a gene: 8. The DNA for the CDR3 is TGCGCCAGCAGCTTGTATAGCGGGGGGGCTATGTATGAGCAGTTCTTC. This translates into CASSLYSGGAMYEQFF.

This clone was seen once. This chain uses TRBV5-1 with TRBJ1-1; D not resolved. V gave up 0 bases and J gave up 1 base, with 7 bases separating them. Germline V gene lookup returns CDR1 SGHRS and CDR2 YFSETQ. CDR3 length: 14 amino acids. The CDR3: CASSLGAANTEAFF. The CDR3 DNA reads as TGCGCCAGCAGCTTGGGGGCAGCGAACACTGAAGCTTTCTTT. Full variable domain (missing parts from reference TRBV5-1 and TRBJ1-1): KAGVTQTPRYLIKTRGQQVTLSCSPISGHRSVSWYQQTPGQGLQFLFEYFSETQRNKGNFPGRFSGRQFSNSRSEMNVSTLELGDSALYLCASSLGAANTEAFFGQGTRLTVV.

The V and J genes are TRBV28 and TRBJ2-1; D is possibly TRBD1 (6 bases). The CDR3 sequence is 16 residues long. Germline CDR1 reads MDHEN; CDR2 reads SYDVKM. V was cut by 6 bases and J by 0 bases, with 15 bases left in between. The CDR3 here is CASSPAKGGSYNEQFF. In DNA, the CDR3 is TGTGCCAGCAGCCCCGCCAAAGGGGGCTCCTACAATGAGCAGTTCTTC. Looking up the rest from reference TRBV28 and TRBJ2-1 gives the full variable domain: DVKVTQSSRYLVKRTGEKVFLECVQDMDHENMFWYRQDPGLGLRLIYFSYDVKMKEKGDIPEGYSVSREKKERFSLILESASTNQTSMYLCASSPAKGGSYNEQFFGPGTRLTVL.

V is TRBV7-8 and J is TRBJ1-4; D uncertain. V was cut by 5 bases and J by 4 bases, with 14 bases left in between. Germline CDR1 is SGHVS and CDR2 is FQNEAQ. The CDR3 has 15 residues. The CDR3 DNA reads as TGTGCCAGCAGCCGATTAATCACGAGTAATGAAAAACTGTTTTTT. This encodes CASSRLITSNEKLFF.

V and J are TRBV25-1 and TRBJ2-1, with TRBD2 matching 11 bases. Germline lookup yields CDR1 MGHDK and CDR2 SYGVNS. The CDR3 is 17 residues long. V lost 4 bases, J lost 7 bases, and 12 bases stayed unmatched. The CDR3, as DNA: TGTGCCAGCAGTGTACTGACTAGCGGGACGTCGGGTAATGAGCAGTTCTTC. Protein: CASSVLTSGTSGNEQFF.

The CDR3 nucleotides read TGTGCCACCAGCGGTCGAATGACAGGGAATAATGAAAAACTGTTTTTT. It is translated as CATSGRMTGNNEKLFF. The rearrangement joins TRBV15 to TRBJ1-4; 7 bases are a match to TRBD1. CDR1 and CDR2 from the germline V gene are LNHNV and YYDKDF (reference sequence). V lost 5 bases and J lost 4; bases outside the gene matches: 10. The CDR3 loop spans 16 amino acids.